A selection of T cell receptor beta chains follows, all from one sample in a study of T cell changes during pregnancy in multiple sclerosis. TCRdb keeps only in-frame clones here, not all; method: immunoSEQ multiplex PCR. The sample comprises tens of thousands of clones, approximately 88% of which are singletons, and roughly 5% rests with the top ten. Material: peripheral blood, obtained in the first trimester of pregnancy. The source of these receptors is a female donor in good health, enrolled as a control in a pregnancy study. Each CDR3 is given with its conserved first and last residue. D genes are given only for firm matches.

J: TRBJ2-7; V: TRBV11-2; D: .; CDR3: CASSPEIGHSYEQYF; DNA: TGTGCCAGCAGCCCGGAGATCGGACACTCCTACGAGCAGTACTTC
J: TRBJ1-3; V: TRBV27; D: TRBD1; CDR3: CASSRTGSGNTIYF; DNA: TGTGCCAGCAGCCGGACAGGGTCTGGAAACACCATATATTTT
J: TRBJ1-3; V: TRBV9; D: .; CDR3: CASSVGYNSGNTIYF; DNA: TGTGCCAGCAGCGTAGGATACAACTCTGGAAACACCATATATTTT
J: TRBJ1-2; V: TRBV28; D: TRBD1; CDR3: CASSLHTQGARSDGYTF; DNA: TGTGCCAGCAGTTTGCATACACAGGGGGCCCGCTCGGATGGCTACACCTTC
J: TRBJ1-2; V: TRBV12-5; D: TRBD1; CDR3: CASGYRDSYGYTF; DNA: TGTGCTAGTGGTTATAGGGACAGCTATGGCTACACCTTC
J: TRBJ1-5; V: TRBV7-6; D: .; CDR3: CASSLSRHLGGQPQHF; DNA: TGTGCCAGCAGCCTCTCACGACACTTAGGGGGTCAGCCCCAGCATTTT
J: TRBJ1-6; V: TRBV19; D: TRBD1; CDR3: CASRQGQGVYSPLHF; DNA: TGTGCCAGTAGACAGGGACAGGGGGTATATTCACCCCTCCACTTT
J: TRBJ2-1; V: TRBV5-4; D: .; CDR3: CASSRDRQGSYNEQFF; DNA: TGTGCCAGCAGTCGTGATCGGCAGGGCTCCTACAATGAGCAGTTCTTC
J: TRBJ2-7; V: TRBV11-3; D: .; CDR3: CASYSLAGGASYEQYF; DNA: TGTGCCAGCTATAGCTTAGCTGGGGGGGCTTCCTACGAGCAGTACTTC
J: TRBJ2-2; V: TRBV25-1; D: .; CDR3: CASSDLLTGNTGELFF; DNA: TGTGCCAGCAGTGACCTCCTGACAGGGAACACCGGGGAGCTGTTTTTT
J: TRBJ2-3; V: TRBV5-1; D: TRBD2; CDR3: CASSSVPGGADTQYF; DNA: TGCGCCAGCAGCTCCGTCCCTGGGGGGGCAGATACGCAGTATTTT
J: TRBJ2-7; V: TRBV6-5; D: .; CDR3: CASTWTRENSYEQYF; DNA: TGTGCCAGCACCTGGACACGCGAAAACTCCTACGAGCAGTACTTC
J: TRBJ2-5; V: TRBV7-2; D: TRBD2; CDR3: CASSPGLGLRETQYF; DNA: TGTGCCAGCAGCCCCGGACTAGGGCTGAGAGAGACCCAGTACTTC
J: TRBJ2-3; V: TRBV27; D: TRBD1; CDR3: CASRRTGTDTQYF; DNA: TGTGCCAGCAGGCGGACAGGGACAGATACGCAGTATTTT
J: TRBJ2-2; V: TRBV19; D: .; CDR3: CASSIGRATGELFF; DNA: TGTGCCAGTAGTATAGGCAGGGCCACCGGGGAGCTGTTTTTT